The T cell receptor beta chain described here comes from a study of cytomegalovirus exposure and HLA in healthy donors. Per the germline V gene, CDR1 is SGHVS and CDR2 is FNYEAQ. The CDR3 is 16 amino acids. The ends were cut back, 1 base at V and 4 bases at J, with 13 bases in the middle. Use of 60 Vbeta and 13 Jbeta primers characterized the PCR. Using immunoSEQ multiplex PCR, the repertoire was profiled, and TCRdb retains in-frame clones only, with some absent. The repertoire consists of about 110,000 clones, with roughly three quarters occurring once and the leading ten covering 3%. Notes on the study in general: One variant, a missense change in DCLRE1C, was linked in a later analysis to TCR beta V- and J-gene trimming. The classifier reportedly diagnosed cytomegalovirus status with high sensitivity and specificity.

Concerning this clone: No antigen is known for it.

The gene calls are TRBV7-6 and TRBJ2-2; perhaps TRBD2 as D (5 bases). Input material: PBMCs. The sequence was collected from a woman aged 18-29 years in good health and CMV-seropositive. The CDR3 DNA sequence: TGTGCCAGCAGCTTAGTCGCGGGTCGGATCACCGGGGAGCTGTTTTTT. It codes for CASSLVAGRITGELFF. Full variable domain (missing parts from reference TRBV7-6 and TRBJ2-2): GAGVSQSPRYKVTKRGQDVALRCDPISGHVSLYWYRQALGQGPEFLTYFNYEAQQDKSGLPNDRFSAERPEGSISTLTIQRTEQRDSAMYRCASSLVAGRITGELFFGEGSRLTVL.